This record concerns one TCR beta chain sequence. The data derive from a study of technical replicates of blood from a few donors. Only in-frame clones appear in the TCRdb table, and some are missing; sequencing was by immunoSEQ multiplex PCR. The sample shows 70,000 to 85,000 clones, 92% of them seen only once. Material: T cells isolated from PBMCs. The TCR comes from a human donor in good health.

The CDR3 nucleotides are TGCGCCAGCAGCCAGTTTGACACCGAGGGACAGAGCTCCTACAATGAGCAGTTCTTC. Translation gives CASSQFDTEGQSSYNEQFF. The chain uses TRBV4-1 and TRBJ2-1; TRBD1 matches at 7 bases. The CDR3 contains 19 residues. V shed 3 bases, J shed 0 bases, and the junction held 14 bases outside the gene matches. The germline V gene encodes CDR1 MGHRA and CDR2 YSYEKL.